These 17 T cell receptor beta chains originate from one sample sequenced in a study of T-cell memory formation after mild COVID-19. TCRdb reprocessed the 5' RACE reads via MiXCR and lists one record per CDR3 protein. The sample has 110,000 to 150,000 distinct CDR3 sequences; 11% to 15% are singletons. Sequencing used PBMCs or a T cell subset sorted from them (not recorded which). The receptors derive from an adult woman who had mild COVID-19 (a few samples of this study predate the infection). Cell type and time point are not known.

The sample holds a few counts of this clonotype. This chain joins TRBV5-1 and TRBJ1-1; the match to TRBD1 covers 9 bases. Germline trimming cut 4 bases from V and 6 bases from J; bases unmatched to any gene: 7. This CDR3 comprises 14 residues. Looked up from germline, CDR1 is SGHRS and CDR2 is YFSETQ. CDR3 loop: CASSNGQGRPEAFF. The CDR3 nucleotides read TGCGCCAGCAGCAACGGACAGGGGAGACCTGAAGCTTTCTTT.

The chain joins TRBV13 to TRBJ2-1; either TRBD1 or TRBD2 may fit D (5 bases each). Germline V CDR1 and CDR2: PRHDT, FYEKMQ (reference sequence). Trimming shortened V by 5 bases and J by 10 bases, and 15 bases separated the two germline ends. The CDR3 consists of 13 residues. The CDR3 reads CASSGGKVYEQFF. CDR3 sequence (DNA): TGTGCCAGCAGCGGGGGTAAAGTCTACGAGCAGTTCTTC.

This clonotype showed up many times. This rearrangement joins TRBV6-2 or TRBV6-3 to TRBJ1-1; D unclear. Germline V gene sequence: CDR1 MNHEY, CDR2 SVGEGT. The V and J ends lost 7 bases and 5 bases respectively, with 23 bases between them. This CDR3 has 16 amino acids. In DNA, the CDR3 is TGTGCCAGCAAAGAAAAAGAAGTAATCCAAAGGACTGAAGCTTTCTTT. It specifies CASKEKEVIQRTEAFF.

This clonotype has at least ten counts. This rearrangement joins TRBV2 to TRBJ2-7; D is ambiguous. Per germline, CDR1 SNHLY and CDR2 FYNNEI. The length of the CDR3 is 11 residues. The V and J ends lost 9 bases and 7 bases respectively, with 13 bases between them. The CDR3 region is CASEVGYEQYF. In nucleotides, the CDR3 is TGTGCCAGTGAGGTGGGCTATGAGCAGTACTTC.

For the CDR3, the DNA is TGTGCCACCAGCAGAGATGCCGGCACAGATACGCAGTATTTT. This sequence encodes CATSRDAGTDTQYF. This chain uses TRBV15 with TRBJ2-3; D is unresolved. The CDR3 has 14 residues. V lost 0 bases, J lost 1 base, and 5 bases lay in between. CDR1 and CDR2 (germline): LNHNV, YYDKDF (reference sequence). The variable domain in full, completed from reference TRBV15 and TRBJ2-3, reads DAMVIQNPRYQVTQFGKPVTLSCSQTLNHNVMYWYQQKSSQAPKLLFHYYDKDFNNEADTPDNFQSRRPNTSFCFLDIRSPGLGDTAMYLCATSRDAGTDTQYFGPGTRLTVL.

The chain uses TRBV6-5 and TRBJ2-2, with D hard to call. V gave up 8 bases and J gave up 1 base, with 17 bases separating them. In germline, CDR1 is MNHEY, CDR2 SVGAGI. The CDR3 consists of 16 residues. CDR3 in amino acids: CASGLQGSGNTGELFF. The CDR3 nucleotides are TGTGCCAGCGGGCTCCAAGGGTCGGGGAACACCGGGGAGCTGTTTTTT.

This clonotype has more than one count but fewer than ten. The rearrangement joins TRBV9 to TRBJ2-7; possible D gene TRBD1, 5 bases. Trimming removed 4 bases from V and 1 base from J, with 12 bases in between. The germline V gene has CDR1 SGDLS and CDR2 YYNGEE. This CDR3 spans 14 amino acids. The CDR3 loop reads CASSPTDLSYEQYF. The CDR3 DNA sequence: TGTGCCAGCAGCCCGACAGATCTATCCTACGAGCAGTACTTC.

This clonotype was picked up many times. This chain uses TRBV27 with TRBJ2-7; maybe TRBD1 (6 bases). From germline, CDR1 is MNHEY and CDR2 SMNVEV (reference sequence). V shed 3 bases and J shed 3 bases, with 15 bases lying between them. The CDR3 totals 15 residues. The CDR3 bases are TGTGCCAGCAGTTTCTCAGGGGAACTTAACTACGAGCAGTACTTC. Its protein product is CASSFSGELNYEQYF.

This clonotype has just one count. The genes are TRBV5-1 and TRBJ2-2; D not resolved. The V gene lost 0 bases and the J gene lost 4 bases, with 13 bases spanning the gap. CDR3 length equals 16 residues. The germline CDR1 and CDR2 sequences are SGHRS and YFSETQ. As DNA, the CDR3 is TGCGCCAGCAGCTTGGTCGCAGCCGCGTTCACCGGGGAGCTGTTTTTT. This codes for CASSLVAAAFTGELFF.

This clonotype was counted between two and nine times. The CDR3: CASTGNEQFF. CDR3 nucleotide sequence: TGTGCCAGCACTGGGAATGAGCAGTTCTTC. The V call is TRBV6-6, the J call TRBJ2-1; no reliable D call. This CDR3 is built from 10 residues. In germline, CDR1 is MNHNY, CDR2 SVGAGI (reference sequence). The V end lost 7 bases, the J end lost 7 bases, and 5 bases lay between the germline ends.

This clonotype appeared many times. V usage is TRBV7-3 and J usage is TRBJ2-3; 13 nucleotides agree with TRBD2. This CDR3 contains 16 residues. V was pared by 5 bases and J by 2 bases, with 4 bases of the junction left unmatched. From germline, CDR1 is SGHTA and CDR2 FQGTGA. CDR3 DNA: TGTGCCAGCAGCCCTGGACTAGCGGGAGTCACAGATACGCAGTATTTT. It is translated as CASSPGLAGVTDTQYF.

The chain combines TRBV28 with TRBJ2-1; no definite D call. Germline V gene sequence: CDR1 MDHEN, CDR2 SYDVKM. The CDR3 contains 15 residues. Trimming removed 6 bases from V and 7 bases from J, with 19 bases in between. Written as DNA, the CDR3 is TGTGCCAGCAGCTCATACCGAAAACCCACAAATGAGCAGTTCTTC. This codes for CASSSYRKPTNEQFF.

This clonotype was seen a few times. V usage is TRBV6-6 and J usage is TRBJ1-6, with 8 nucleotides matching TRBD1. The V segment lost 1 base and the J segment 10 bases; nucleotides outside the gene matches: 6. The germline V gene encodes CDR1 MNHNY and CDR2 SVGAGI (reference sequence). This CDR3 comprises 15 residues. CDR3 region: CASSYLETGDSPLHF. The CDR3 DNA is TGTGCCAGCAGTTACTTGGAGACAGGGGACTCACCCCTCCACTTT.

There are a few counts of this clonotype. The rearrangement uses TRBV6-6 and TRBJ1-1, with 7 positions matching TRBD1. J lost 0 bases, V lost 4 bases, and 2 bases had no gene match. Germline CDR1 MNHNY, CDR2 SVGAGI (reference sequence). CDR3 length: 14 residues. The CDR3 nucleotides are TGTGCCAGCAGTTCGGGACAGCTGAACACTGAAGCTTTCTTT. This gives the protein CASSSGQLNTEAFF.

The chain carries TRBV15 and TRBJ2-5, with 12 bases that match TRBD1. CDR3 size: 16 residues. Germline assignment: CDR1 LNHNV and CDR2 YYDKDF (reference sequence). Losses at the gene ends were 5 bases for V and 4 bases for J; bases not matched to a gene: 8. The CDR3 loop reads CATSGSPGQGAETQYF. For the CDR3, the DNA is TGTGCCACCAGCGGCTCTCCGGGACAGGGGGCAGAGACCCAGTACTTC.

The chain employs TRBV7-6 and TRBJ1-1; no clear D. The germline V gene encodes CDR1 SGHVS and CDR2 FNYEAQ. This CDR3 has 13 residues. Deletions cut 3 bases from V and 4 bases from J, with 9 bases between. CDR3 nucleotide sequence: TGTGCCAGCAGCTTGAACGAGGGCACTGAAGCTTTCTTT. The encoded protein is CASSLNEGTEAFF.

The V gene is TRBV29-1, the J gene TRBJ2-3, with a weak D call TRBD2 (6 bases). This CDR3 comprises 16 residues. CDR1 and CDR2 from the germline V gene are SQVTM and ANQGSEA. Trimming took 4 bases from V and 1 from J, leaving 18 bases between them. As DNA, the CDR3 is TGCAGCGTTGGGGGTACGCGGGACGAGGGCACAGATACGCAGTATTTT. It encodes CSVGGTRDEGTDTQYF.